The rows below give T cell receptor beta chains drawn from one sample of a study of T cells expressing NK-cell markers. Each CDR3 protein gets one entry in TCRdb, which reprocessed the 5' RACE reads and gives no DNA. The specimen's table records about 430,000 distinct CDR3 sequences. Sample: blood T cells: a sorted CD56 or NKG2C T cell subset, CD4+ or CD8+ T cells, or bulk PBMC T cells (not recorded which). The receptor source for this set is a woman aged 50 to 65 in good health. The CDR3 runs from the conserved cysteine through the conserved F or W.

v_call,j_call,cdr3_length,cdr3_aa
TRBV5-6,TRBJ2-2,15,CASSLARLATGELFF
TRBV9,TRBJ1-5,15,CASSVGGSHNQPQHF
TRBV5-1,TRBJ2-1,14,CASSSTGLAGEQFF
TRBV5-1,TRBJ2-1,14,CASTGTSTYNEQFF
TRBV28,TRBJ2-7,15,CASSQGGLRTYEQYF
TRBV29-1,TRBJ1-1,14,CSVRQGSWNTEAFF
TRBV20-1,TRBJ2-5,17,CSASSGGGREGLETQYF
TRBV18,TRBJ1-4,18,CASSTKPGVSPGGEKLFF
TRBV12-3/TRBV12-4,TRBJ2-5,14,CASRGSSRMETQYF
TRBV11-3,TRBJ2-7,15,CASSEQRASTYEQYF
TRBV7-3,TRBJ2-1,16,CASSSTSGKQENEQFF
TRBV5-1,TRBJ2-1,15,CASSLAGDSFGEQFF
TRBV3-1,TRBJ2-6,18,CASSRSPPGVSGANVLTF
TRBV12-5,TRBJ2-2,18,CASGPRPLLAENTGELFF
TRBV29-1,TRBJ2-1,16,CSVETWRLAVNNEQFF
TRBV19,TRBJ2-5,13,CASSGTSKGTQYF
TRBV20-1,TRBJ2-2,15,CSARGTGHLTGELFF
TRBV12-3/TRBV12-4,TRBJ1-1,17,CASSLNRGLPKDTEAFF
TRBV10-3,TRBJ2-7,15,CAISSQGGTGYEQYF
TRBV27,TRBJ2-5,13,CASSLPDRVVQYF
TRBV30,TRBJ2-5,15,CAWSMGAGAGETQYF
TRBV12-3/TRBV12-4,TRBJ2-7,15,CASSLGGGSTNKQYF
TRBV5-1,TRBJ2-1,11,CASSLYNEQFF
TRBV10-1,TRBJ2-2,14,CASSESPSGRELFF
TRBV2,TRBJ2-3,15,CASRPEQGPTDTQYF
TRBV15,TRBJ2-6,18,CATSRQGVGYSGANVLTF
TRBV9,TRBJ2-2,17,CASSVTTGTAYHGELFF
TRBV12-3/TRBV12-4,TRBJ1-4,13,CASRKRADEKLFF
TRBV25-1,TRBJ2-3,16,CASSTRLAGGTDTQYF
TRBV5-1,TRBJ2-5,16,CASSLEPGTGEGAQYF
TRBV9,TRBJ1-2,13,CASSEDRPYGYTF
TRBV12-3/TRBV12-4,TRBJ2-2,15,CASSLDRTDTGELFF
TRBV12-3/TRBV12-4,TRBJ2-5,15,CASSSRIRSGETQYF
TRBV14,TRBJ2-1,13,CASSQEAGPVQFF
TRBV25-1,TRBJ2-7,11,CASQSFYEQYF
TRBV18,TRBJ2-3,15,CASSPPTLSTDTQYF
TRBV12-3/TRBV12-4,TRBJ1-2,12,CASSVGAYGYTF
TRBV12-3/TRBV12-4,TRBJ2-1,17,CASSLGEGVTTYNEQFF
TRBV10-3,TRBJ1-2,13,CATQGDLGSGYTF
TRBV20-1,TRBJ2-5,14,CSAGKLLGQETQYF
TRBV9,TRBJ2-2,14,CASGPWLPTGELFF
TRBV12-3/TRBV12-4,TRBJ2-2,16,CASSLPRPSGTGELFF
TRBV11-2,TRBJ2-1,13,CASCTSQTNEQFF
TRBV11-2,TRBJ1-1,13,CASSPNGFSQAFF
TRBV5-1,TRBJ2-7,13,CASSLGVGGEQYF
TRBV20-1,TRBJ2-1,14,CSARDGTQHNEQFF
TRBV5-1,TRBJ2-1,17,CASSWGESLVSYNEQFF
TRBV7-3,TRBJ2-7,15,CASSLIPTRYDEQYF
TRBV4-1,TRBJ2-1,16,CASSQVPRRSYNEQFF
TRBV28,TRBJ2-3,15,CASSPASGGTDTQYF
TRBV5-1,TRBJ2-1,13,CASSPESRGDEFF
TRBV12-3/TRBV12-4,TRBJ1-6,12,CASRDRGSPLHF
TRBV24-1,TRBJ2-1,17,CATSVSGRPASYNEQFF
TRBV20-1,TRBJ2-3,15,CSASRPGGLTDTQYF
TRBV20-1,TRBJ2-3,16,CSAEGLAGGPPDTQYF
TRBV5-1,TRBJ2-2,16,CASSRGTGGNTGELFF